This T cell receptor beta chain emerged from a study of cytomegalovirus exposure and HLA in healthy donors. The germline V gene has CDR1 MNHEY and CDR2 SVGAGI. This CDR3 has 14 amino acids. V shed 0 bases and J shed 13 bases, with 19 bases lying between them. Whole-study findings and limits: Among donors in an Asian-associated ancestry cluster, a later analysis reportedly found fewer N-insertions than the approximately 670-donor mean.

With respect to this clone: The target antigen is unknown.

PCR used 60 Vbeta primers and 13 Jbeta primers. Some clones are missing from TCRdb's copy, which holds only in-frame ones; the method was immunoSEQ multiplex PCR. The table lists 180,000 or so clones, roughly 85% of them singletons. The TCR was taken from a man aged 45 to 65 in good health and CMV-seropositive. Sequences were obtained from PBMCs. This chain connects TRBV6-5 to TRBJ2-7; D gene unclear. CDR3 loop: CASSYSIQPGSRYF. For the CDR3, the DNA is TGTGCCAGCAGTTACTCGATCCAACCGGGTTCACGCTACTTC.